The T cell receptor (beta chain) under discussion was sequenced for a study of T cells in Graves' hyperthyroidism and ophthalmopathy. RNA transcripts served as the template for amplifying TCR beta CDR3 regions. TCR CDR3 underwent first-round RT-PCR with the HTBI primer set. TCRdb redid the calling of the multiplex PCR reads with MiXCR, one entry per CDR3 protein. The data hold fewer than 900,000 distinct CDR3 sequences, with roughly a sixth observed a single time. This clonotype has only a few counts. Its antigen is undetermined. Germline V gene sequence: CDR1 MNHEY, CDR2 SMNVEV (reference sequence). V was pared by 4 bases and J by 8 bases, with 8 bases of the junction left unmatched. This CDR3 contains 15 residues. Hyperthyroidism in the patients, aged 18 to 65, was newly diagnosed and under 2 months in duration. Diagnosis relied on clinical symptoms, serum thyroxine and TRAb, thyroid ultrasound and orbital computed tomography. About 9.4 ml fresh peripheral blood yielded the PBMCs.

Whole-study results and caveats: Blood also held most thyroid clonotypes expanded beyond 0.001.

The rearrangement links TRBV27 to TRBJ1-6; TRBD1 agrees at 7 bases. Sequencing was carried out using blood. The sequence was collected from a woman between 45 and 60 years old with Graves' hyperthyroidism that later progressed to Graves' ophthalmopathy. The CDR3 here is CASSSPGQMDSPLHF. The CDR3 DNA follows: TGTGCCAGCAGTTCTCCGGGACAGATGGATTCACCCCTCCACTTT.